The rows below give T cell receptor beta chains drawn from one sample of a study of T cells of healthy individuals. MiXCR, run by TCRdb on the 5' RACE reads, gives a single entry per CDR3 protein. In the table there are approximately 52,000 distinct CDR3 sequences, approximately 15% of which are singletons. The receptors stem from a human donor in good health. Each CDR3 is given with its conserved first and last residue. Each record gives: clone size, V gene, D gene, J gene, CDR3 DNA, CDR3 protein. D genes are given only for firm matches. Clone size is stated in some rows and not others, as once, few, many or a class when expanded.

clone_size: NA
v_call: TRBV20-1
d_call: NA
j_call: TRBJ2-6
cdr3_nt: TGCAGTGCTACTCAATTGGCGGGGGCCGGGGCCAACGTCCTGACTTTC
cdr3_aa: CSATQLAGAGANVLTF

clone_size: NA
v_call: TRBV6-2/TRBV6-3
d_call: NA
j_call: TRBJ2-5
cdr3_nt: TGTGCCAGCAGCGCGGACACCCTCCAAGAGACCCAGTACTTC
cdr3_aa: CASSADTLQETQYF

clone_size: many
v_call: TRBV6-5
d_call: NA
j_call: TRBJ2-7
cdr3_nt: TGTGCCAGCAGTGGGTCCAACGAGCAGTACTTC
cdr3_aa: CASSGSNEQYF

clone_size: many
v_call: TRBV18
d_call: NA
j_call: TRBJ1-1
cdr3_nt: TGTGCCAGCTCACCTCGCCCAGGGGCAGGGCACACTGAAGCTTTCTTT
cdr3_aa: CASSPRPGAGHTEAFF

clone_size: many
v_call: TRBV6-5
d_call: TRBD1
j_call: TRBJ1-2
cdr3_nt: TGTGCCAGCAGTCTAAGGAACAGGGGGCATGGCTACACCTTC
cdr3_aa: CASSLRNRGHGYTF

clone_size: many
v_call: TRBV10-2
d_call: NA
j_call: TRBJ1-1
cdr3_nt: TGCGCCACCGAGTTCCGCGAACCCTTGAACACTGAAGCTTTCTTT
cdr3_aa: CATEFREPLNTEAFF

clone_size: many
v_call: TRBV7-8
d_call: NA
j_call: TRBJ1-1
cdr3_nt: TGTGCCAGCAGTCACTTAGGGGGGACTGAAGCTTTCTTT
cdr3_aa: CASSHLGGTEAFF

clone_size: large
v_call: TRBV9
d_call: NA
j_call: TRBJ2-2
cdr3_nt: TGTGCCAGCAGCGTCGGTCTGACCCTATTCGGCACCGGGGAGCTGTTTTTT
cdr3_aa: CASSVGLTLFGTGELFF

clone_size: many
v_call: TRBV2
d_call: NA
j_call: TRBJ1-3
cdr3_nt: TGTGCCAAAAGGGTTGCTGGAAACACCATATATTTT
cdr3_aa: CAKRVAGNTIYF

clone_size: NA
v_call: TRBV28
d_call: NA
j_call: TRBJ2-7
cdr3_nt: TGTGCCAGCGGGACCCCCACCCCACGGCAGTACTTC
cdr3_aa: CASGTPTPRQYF

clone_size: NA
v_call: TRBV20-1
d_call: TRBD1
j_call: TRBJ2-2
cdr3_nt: TGCAGTGCTAGCGACAGGGGGAACACCGGGGAGCTGTTTTTT
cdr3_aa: CSASDRGNTGELFF